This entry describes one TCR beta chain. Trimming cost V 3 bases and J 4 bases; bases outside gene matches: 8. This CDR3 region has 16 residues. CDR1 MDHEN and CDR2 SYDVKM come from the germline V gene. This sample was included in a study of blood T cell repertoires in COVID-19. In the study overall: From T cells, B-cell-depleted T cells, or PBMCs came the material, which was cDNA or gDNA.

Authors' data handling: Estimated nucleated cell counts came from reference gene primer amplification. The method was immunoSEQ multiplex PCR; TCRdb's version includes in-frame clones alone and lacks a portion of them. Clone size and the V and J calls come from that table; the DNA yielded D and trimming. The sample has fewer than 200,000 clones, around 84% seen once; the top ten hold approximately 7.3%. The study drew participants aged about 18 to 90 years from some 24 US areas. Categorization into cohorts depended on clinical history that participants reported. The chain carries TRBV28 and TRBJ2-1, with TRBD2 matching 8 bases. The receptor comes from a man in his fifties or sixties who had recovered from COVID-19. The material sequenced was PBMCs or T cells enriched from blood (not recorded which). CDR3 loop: CASSFQAGAAYNEQFF. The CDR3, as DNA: TGTGCCAGCAGTTTTCAAGCGGGGGCCGCATACAATGAGCAGTTCTTC.